This TCR beta chain was sequenced during a study of Ad26.COV2.S vaccination and SARS-CoV-2 variants. Remarks on this clone: Its cognate antigen is unknown.

Unmatched junction bases numbered 7, after V lost 5 bases and J lost 4 bases. There are 15 residues in the CDR3. Germline V lookup: CDR1 MDHEN, CDR2 SYDVKM. Repertoires were generated with immunoSEQ multiplex PCR, while TCRdb's copy carries only in-frame clones and drops some. This sample has about 180,000 clones, with around 88% found just once. Notes on the study in general: Placebo recipients showed lower spike-specific TCR breadth than vaccinees. It was reported that spike-specific CD8+ and CD4+ T cell responses were substantially broad after vaccination.

The TCR originated in a human donor who had recovered from COVID-19. Material: peripheral blood, obtained after recovery from COVID-19. The chain employs TRBV28 and TRBJ2-1; TRBD1 matches at 8 bases. Here the CDR3 reads CASSPPGGAYNEQFF. DNA of the CDR3: TGTGCCAGCAGTCCGCCAGGGGGCGCTTACAATGAGCAGTTCTTC. Filled out from reference TRBV28 and TRBJ2-1, the complete variable domain reads DVKVTQSSRYLVKRTGEKVFLECVQDMDHENMFWYRQDPGLGLRLIYFSYDVKMKEKGDIPEGYSVSREKKERFSLILESASTNQTSMYLCASSPPGGAYNEQFFGPGTRLTVL.